The 6 T cell receptor beta chains listed next were all sequenced from one sample in a study of CD8 T cells in ankylosing spondylitis. General study findings and limits: A TCR beta motif made of fewer than ten highly homologous variants seemed typical of ankylosing spondylitis blood.

No antigen has been identified for these receptors. MiXCR, applied by TCRdb to the 5' RACE reads, yields one record per CDR3 protein. The repertoire holds around 890,000 distinct CDR3 sequences, 10% to 15% seen once, with about 0.49% in the top ten. The sequenced sample consisted of blood, either unsorted or a sorted T cell fraction (not recorded which). The receptor source for this set is a male donor with ankylosing spondylitis.

This clonotype turned up a few times. In nucleotides, the CDR3 is TGTGCCAGCAGCTCCAAAACTAGCGGGAGTGAGACCCAGTACTTC. This gives the protein CASSSKTSGSETQYF. The V call is TRBV5-4, the J call TRBJ2-5, with 11 bases aligning to TRBD2. Trimming cost V 3 bases and J 5 bases; bases outside gene matches: 6. This CDR3 comprises 15 residues. The V gene's germline CDR1 is SGHNT and CDR2 YYREEE (reference sequence).

J is TRBJ1-2 and V is TRBV6-5, with D hard to call. Germline CDR1 MNHEY, CDR2 SVGAGI. This CDR3 spans 12 amino acids. V lost 6 bases, J lost 5 bases, and 10 bases lay in between. CDR3 amino acids: CASRLPPYGYTF. The CDR3 DNA reads TGTGCCAGCAGATTACCCCCGTATGGCTACACCTTC.

The CDR3, as DNA: TGTGCCAGCTCACCGCCGGGACAGGGGGCATCCGGGGAGCTGTTTTTT. Translating it yields CASSPPGQGASGELFF. The chain employs TRBV18 and TRBJ2-2, with 12 bases aligning to TRBD1. Per germline, CDR1 KGHSH and CDR2 LQKENI. After removal of 3 bases from V and 6 bases from J, the junction contained 5 bases not matched to a gene. This CDR3 has 16 amino acids.

This clonotype has only a few counts. This chain joins TRBV6-5 and TRBJ2-7; D remains ambiguous. Trimming took off 0 bases at V and 6 bases at J, with 9 bases between the two ends. Germline V lookup: CDR1 MNHEY, CDR2 SVGAGI. CDR3 length: 13 residues. CDR3 residues: CASSYSVAGEQYF. CDR3 nucleotides: TGTGCCAGCAGTTACTCGGTGGCCGGCGAGCAGTACTTC.

This clonotype was seen more than once but under ten times. The J gene is TRBJ1-1, the V gene TRBV27; 7 nucleotides line up with TRBD1. V was pared by 2 bases and J by 3 bases, with 12 bases of the junction left unmatched. Germline assignment: CDR1 MNHEY and CDR2 SMNVEV (reference sequence). The CDR3 spans 17 residues. CDR3 loop: CASSLDSRRGLYTEAFF. CDR3 coding DNA: TGTGCCAGCAGTTTAGACTCGCGAAGGGGGCTGTACACTGAAGCTTTCTTT.

The table lists this clonotype with many counts. V usage is TRBV7-9 and J usage is TRBJ2-5, with D possibly matching TRBD2 (6 bases). V lost 6 bases and J lost 2, with 7 bases in between. CDR1 is SEHNR, CDR2 FQNEAQ, per germline (reference sequence). The CDR3 sequence is 12 residues long. The CDR3: CASRREQETQYF. As DNA, the CDR3 is TGTGCCAGCAGACGGGAGCAAGAGACCCAGTACTTC.